The rows below give T cell receptor beta chains drawn from one sample of a study of shared clonotypes between healthy human individuals. Method: immunoSEQ multiplex PCR; TCRdb's copy keeps in-frame clones and lacks some. The sample has some 2 million clones, approximately 94% seen once. The source material was naive CD8+ T cells sorted from blood. These TCRs come from a young man in good health. The CDR3 runs from the conserved cysteine through the conserved F or W. A D gene is named only where the DNA matches it firmly. Clone size is shown for a subset of rows, as once, few, many or a class of expanded clone.

abundance	v_gene	d_gene	j_gene	CDR3aa	CDR3nt
NA	TRBV14	NA	TRBJ2-1	CASSQTGFNEQFF	TGTGCCAGCAGCCAAACAGGGTTCAATGAGCAGTTCTTC
NA	TRBV7-9	TRBD1	TRBJ2-7	CASSSRTGGVFSYEQYF	TGTGCCAGCAGCTCCCGGACAGGGGGGGTTTTCTCCTACGAGCAGTACTTC
once	TRBV19	TRBD2	TRBJ2-7	CASTLPPLAEKGEQYF	TGTGCCAGTACCCTCCCCCCCCTAGCGGAGAAGGGGGAGCAGTACTTC
NA	TRBV5-1	TRBD1	TRBJ2-7	CASSFGTGEVYEQYF	TGCGCCAGCAGCTTTGGGACAGGGGAAGTCTACGAGCAGTACTTC
NA	TRBV27	TRBD2	TRBJ2-5	CASSLWSGGLQETQYF	TGTGCCAGCAGTTTATGGTCCGGGGGGTTACAAGAGACCCAGTACTTC
NA	TRBV29-1	NA	TRBJ2-2	CSVEDVGNTGELFF	TGCAGCGTTGAAGATGTTGGTAACACCGGGGAGCTGTTTTTT
NA	TRBV13	NA	TRBJ2-7	CASSPSGGYEQYF	TGTGCCAGCAGCCCCTCCGGGGGTTACGAGCAGTACTTC
NA	TRBV27	NA	TRBJ2-1	CASSSRTVNNEQFF	TGTGCCAGCAGTTCCCGGACGGTTAACAATGAGCAGTTCTTC
NA	TRBV15	NA	TRBJ2-7	CATSREAEDYEQYF	TGTGCCACCAGCAGAGAGGCAGAGGACTACGAGCAGTACTTC
NA	TRBV2	NA	TRBJ1-1	CASSWDGGDSEAFF	TGTGCCAGCAGCTGGGACGGGGGGGATTCTGAAGCTTTCTTT
NA	TRBV4-3	NA	TRBJ1-5	CASSQDYRGSTQPQHF	TGCGCCAGCAGCCAAGATTACAGAGGGTCCACTCAGCCCCAGCATTTT
NA	TRBV10-1	NA	TRBJ2-7	CASSEGQDSSYEQYF	TGCGCCAGCAGTGAAGGGCAGGACAGCTCCTACGAGCAGTACTTC
NA	TRBV4-3	TRBD1	TRBJ1-4	CASSQEQGWNEKLFF	TGCGCCAGCAGCCAGGAACAGGGGTGGAATGAAAAACTGTTTTTT
once	TRBV13	NA	TRBJ2-7	CASSQTTYEQYF	TGTGCCAGCAGCCAGACTACCTACGAGCAGTACTTC
NA	TRBV28	TRBD1	TRBJ2-7	CASSLLKGAGEQYF	TGTGCCAGCAGTTTACTCAAGGGGGCAGGAGAGCAGTACTTC